This T cell receptor (beta chain) was identified in a study of T cell repertoires in cytomegalovirus infection. Study overall: Use of recently identified HLA-C-restricted and well-studied HLA-B-restricted CMV epitopes was part of the study. Matching HLA type, along with CMV infection, was indicated by public TCR beta signatures.

One entry per CDR3 protein, called by TCRdb with MiXCR from the reads. The sample contains about 920,000 distinct CDR3 sequences, less than 40% of which appear only once. The CDR3 contains 14 residues. Trimming took 7 bases from V and 0 from J, leaving 10 bases between them. This clonotype was observed at least ten times. The target antigen is unknown. Study results and caveats: CMV-specific TCR beta clonotypes restricted by HLA-C dominated the ex vivo response. Carriers of CMV and the relevant HLA type were discriminated by public TCR beta frequency.

The material was cultured CD8+ T cells from PBMCs, obtained from culture after CMV antigen stimulation. The chain uses TRBV12-3 or TRBV12-4 and TRBJ2-4; no clear D. The TCR was taken from a human donor in good health (CMV status not recorded). Some clones in this sample may be carry-over from other donors' samples. The CDR3 loop is CASTPGLAKNIQYF. The CDR3 nucleotides are TGTGCCAGCACCCCCGGCCTAGCCAAAAACATTCAGTACTTC.